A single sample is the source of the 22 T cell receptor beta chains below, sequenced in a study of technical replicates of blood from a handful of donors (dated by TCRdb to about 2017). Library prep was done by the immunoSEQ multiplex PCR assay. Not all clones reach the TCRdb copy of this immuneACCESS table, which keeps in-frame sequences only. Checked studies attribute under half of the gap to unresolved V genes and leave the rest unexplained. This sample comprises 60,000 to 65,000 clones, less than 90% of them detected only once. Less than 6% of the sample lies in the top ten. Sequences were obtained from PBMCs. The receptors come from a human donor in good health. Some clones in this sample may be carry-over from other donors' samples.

CDR3 amino acids: CASSWTSSYEQYF. CDR3 DNA sequence: TGCGCCAGCAGCTGGACTAGCAGCTACGAGCAGTACTTC. The genes are TRBV5-1 and TRBJ2-7; 8 bases align to TRBD2. V lost 3 bases to trimming and J lost 3 bases; unmatched junction nucleotides: 2. CDR3 length: 13 residues. The germline gives CDR1 SGHRS, CDR2 YFSETQ.

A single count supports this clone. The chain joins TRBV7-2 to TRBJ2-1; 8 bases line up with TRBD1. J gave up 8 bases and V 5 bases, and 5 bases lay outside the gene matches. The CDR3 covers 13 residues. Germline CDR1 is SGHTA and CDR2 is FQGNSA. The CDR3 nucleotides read TGTGCCAGCAGCATAGACAGGGGCTATGAGCAGTTCTTC. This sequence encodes CASSIDRGYEQFF.

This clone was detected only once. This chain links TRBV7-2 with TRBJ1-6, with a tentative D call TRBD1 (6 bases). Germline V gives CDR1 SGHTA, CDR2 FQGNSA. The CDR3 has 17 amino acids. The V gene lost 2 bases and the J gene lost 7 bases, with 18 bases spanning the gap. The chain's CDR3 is CASSLRDRPRGNSPLHF. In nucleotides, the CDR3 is TGTGCCAGCAGCTTAAGAGACAGGCCGAGGGGGAATTCACCCCTCCACTTT.

CDR3 sequence (DNA): TGTGCCAGCAGTGAAGCGCAAGGGGGCGAACTTATGGACCCCTACGAGCAGTACTTC. It codes for CASSEAQGGELMDPYEQYF. This rearrangement joins TRBV2 to TRBJ2-7, with 7 bases fitting TRBD1. This CDR3 comprises 19 residues. V dropped 0 bases and J dropped 2; count of bases not matched to a gene: 16. Germline values: CDR1 SNHLY, CDR2 FYNNEI. The whole variable domain, filled in from reference TRBV2 and TRBJ2-7, reads EPEVTQTPSHQVTQMGQEVILRCVPISNHLYFYWYRQILGQKVEFLVSFYNNEISEKSEIFDDQFSVERPDGSNFTLKIRSTKLEDSAMYFCASSEAQGGELMDPYEQYFGPGTRLTVT.

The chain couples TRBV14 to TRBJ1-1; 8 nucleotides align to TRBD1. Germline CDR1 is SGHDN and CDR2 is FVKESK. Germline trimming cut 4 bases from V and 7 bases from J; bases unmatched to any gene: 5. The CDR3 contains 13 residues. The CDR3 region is CASSRTDRGEAFF. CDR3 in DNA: TGTGCCAGCAGCCGAACTGACAGGGGTGAAGCTTTCTTT.

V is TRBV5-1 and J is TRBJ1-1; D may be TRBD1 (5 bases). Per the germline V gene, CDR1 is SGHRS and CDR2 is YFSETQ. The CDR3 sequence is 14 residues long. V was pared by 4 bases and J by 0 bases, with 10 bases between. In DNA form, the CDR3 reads TGCGCCAGCAGCCCCCAGGGCATGAACACTGAAGCTTTCTTT. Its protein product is CASSPQGMNTEAFF.

CDR3 in DNA: TGTGCCAGCAGCTCTCTAAGCTATGGCTACACCTTC. This codes for CASSSLSYGYTF. The rearrangement uses TRBV13 and TRBJ1-2; D unresolved. From germline, CDR1 is PRHDT and CDR2 FYEKMQ (reference sequence). This CDR3 is 12 amino acids long. Trimming took off 4 bases at V and 4 bases at J, with 7 bases between the two ends.

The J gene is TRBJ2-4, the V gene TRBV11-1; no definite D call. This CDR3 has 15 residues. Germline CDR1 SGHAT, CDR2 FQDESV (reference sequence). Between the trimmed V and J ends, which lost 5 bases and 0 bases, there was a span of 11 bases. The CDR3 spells CASSATSVAKNIQYF. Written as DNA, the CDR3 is TGTGCCAGCAGCGCGACATCCGTAGCCAAAAACATTCAGTACTTC.

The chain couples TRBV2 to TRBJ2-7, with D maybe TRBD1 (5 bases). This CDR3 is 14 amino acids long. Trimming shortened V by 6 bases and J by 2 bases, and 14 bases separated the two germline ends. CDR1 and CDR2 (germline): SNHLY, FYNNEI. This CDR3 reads CASRGQLGPYEQYF. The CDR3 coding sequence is TGTGCCAGCAGAGGACAACTCGGGCCCTACGAGCAGTACTTC.

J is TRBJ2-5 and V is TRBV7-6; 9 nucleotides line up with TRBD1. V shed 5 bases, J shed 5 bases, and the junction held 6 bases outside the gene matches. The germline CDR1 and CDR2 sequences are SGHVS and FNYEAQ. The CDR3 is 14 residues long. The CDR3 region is CASSGRTGVETQYF. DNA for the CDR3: TGTGCCAGCAGCGGCCGGACAGGGGTGGAGACCCAGTACTTC.

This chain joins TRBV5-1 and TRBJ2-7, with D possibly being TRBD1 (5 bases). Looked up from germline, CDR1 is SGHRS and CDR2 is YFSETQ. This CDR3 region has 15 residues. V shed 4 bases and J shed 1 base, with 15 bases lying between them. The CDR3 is CASSLTQGSSYEQYF. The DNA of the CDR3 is TGCGCCAGCAGCCTGACCCAGGGTTCGTCCTACGAGCAGTACTTC.

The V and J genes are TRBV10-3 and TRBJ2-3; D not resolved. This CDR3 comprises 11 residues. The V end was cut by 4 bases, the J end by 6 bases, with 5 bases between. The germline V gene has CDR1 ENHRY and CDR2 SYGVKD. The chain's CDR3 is CAISAADTQYF. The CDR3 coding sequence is TGTGCCATCAGTGCAGCGGATACGCAGTATTTT.

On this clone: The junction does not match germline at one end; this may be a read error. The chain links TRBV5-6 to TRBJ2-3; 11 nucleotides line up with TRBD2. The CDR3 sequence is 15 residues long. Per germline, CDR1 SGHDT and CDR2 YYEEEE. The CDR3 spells CVSSRSGRDTDTQYF. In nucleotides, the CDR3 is TGTGTCAGCAGCCGTAGCGGGAGGGACACAGATACGCAGTATTTT.

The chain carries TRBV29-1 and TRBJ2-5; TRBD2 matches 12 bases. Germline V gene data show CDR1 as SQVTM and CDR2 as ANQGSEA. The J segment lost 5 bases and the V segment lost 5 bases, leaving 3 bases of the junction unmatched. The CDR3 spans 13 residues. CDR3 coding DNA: TGCAGCGTTCGAGGGACTAGCGGGGAGACCCAGTACTTC. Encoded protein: CSVRGTSGETQYF.

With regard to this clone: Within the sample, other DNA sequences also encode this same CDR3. The CDR3 DNA reads as TGTGCCAGCAGGAGACAGGGGAACACTGAAGCTTTCTTT. It is translated as CASRRQGNTEAFF. The chain has TRBV6-1 and TRBJ1-1; 7 nucleotides agree with TRBD1. The germline V gene encodes CDR1 MNHNS and CDR2 SASEGT. Trimming cost V 6 bases and J 1 base; bases outside gene matches: 2. CDR3 size: 13 residues.

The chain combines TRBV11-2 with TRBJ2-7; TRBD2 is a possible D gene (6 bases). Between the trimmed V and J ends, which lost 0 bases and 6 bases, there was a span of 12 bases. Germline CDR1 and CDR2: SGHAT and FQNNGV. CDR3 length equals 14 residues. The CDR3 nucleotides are TGTGCCAGCAGCTTAGATGGTGGAGGGGTCGAGCAGTACTTC. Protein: CASSLDGGGVEQYF. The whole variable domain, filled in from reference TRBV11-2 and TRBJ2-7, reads EAGVAQSPRYKIIEKRQSVAFWCNPISGHATLYWYQQILGQGPKLLIQFQNNGVVDDSQLPKDRFSAERLKGVDSTLKIQPAKLEDSAVYLCASSLDGGGVEQYFGPGTRLTVT.

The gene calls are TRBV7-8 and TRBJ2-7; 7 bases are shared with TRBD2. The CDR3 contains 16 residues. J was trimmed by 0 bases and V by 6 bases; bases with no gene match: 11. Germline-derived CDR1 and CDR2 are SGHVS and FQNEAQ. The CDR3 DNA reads TGTGCCAGCAGGGGTCCGCGGCGGGGGAGCTCCTACGAGCAGTACTTC. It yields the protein CASRGPRRGSSYEQYF.

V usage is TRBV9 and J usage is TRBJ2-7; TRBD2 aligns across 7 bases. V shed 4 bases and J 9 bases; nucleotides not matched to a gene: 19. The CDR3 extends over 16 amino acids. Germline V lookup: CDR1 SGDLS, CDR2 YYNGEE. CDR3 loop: CASSPTPGASGSGQYF. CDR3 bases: TGTGCCAGCAGCCCTACTCCCGGCGCTAGCGGAAGCGGGCAGTACTTC.

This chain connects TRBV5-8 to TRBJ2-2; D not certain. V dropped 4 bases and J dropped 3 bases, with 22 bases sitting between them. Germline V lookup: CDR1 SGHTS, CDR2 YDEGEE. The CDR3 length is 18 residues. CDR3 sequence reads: CASSPDLRHPTYTGELFF. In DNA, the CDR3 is TGTGCCAGCAGCCCTGACCTACGACACCCCACGTACACCGGGGAGCTGTTTTTT.

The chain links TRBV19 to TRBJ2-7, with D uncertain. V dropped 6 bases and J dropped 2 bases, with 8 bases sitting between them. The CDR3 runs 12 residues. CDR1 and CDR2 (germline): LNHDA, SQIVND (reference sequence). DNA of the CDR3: TGTGCCAGTAGGGGTGAGGCCTACGAGCAGTACTTC. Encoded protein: CASRGEAYEQYF.

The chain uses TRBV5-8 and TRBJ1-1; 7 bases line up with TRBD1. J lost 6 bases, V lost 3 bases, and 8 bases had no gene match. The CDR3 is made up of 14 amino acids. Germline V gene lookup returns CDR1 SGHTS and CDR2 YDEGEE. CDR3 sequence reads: CASSSADRRSEAFF. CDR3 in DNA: TGTGCCAGCAGCTCAGCGGACAGGCGATCTGAAGCTTTCTTT.

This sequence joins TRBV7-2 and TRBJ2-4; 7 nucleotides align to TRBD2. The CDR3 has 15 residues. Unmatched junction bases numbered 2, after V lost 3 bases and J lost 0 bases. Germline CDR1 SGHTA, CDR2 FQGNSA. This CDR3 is CASSFGGRAKNIQYF. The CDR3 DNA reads TGTGCCAGCAGCTTCGGCGGGAGAGCCAAAAACATTCAGTACTTC.